This is a list of T cell receptor beta chains from one sample in a study of cytomegalovirus exposure and HLA in healthy donors. The data were produced by immunoSEQ multiplex PCR, yet TCRdb's version contains in-frame clones alone and is incomplete. The repertoire consists of around 100,000 clones, with over 75% occurring once and the leading ten covering approximately 4%. Sequencing was carried out using PBMCs. These receptors were collected from a female donor in good health and CMV-seropositive. Each CDR3 is given with its conserved first and last residue. The D gene is left open where the match is weak. For some rows the clone size is stated as once, few or many, or as a class when expanded; others skip it.

D gene	V gene	J gene	clone size	CDR3 DNA	CDR3 protein
NA	TRBV2	TRBJ2-2	NA	TGTGCCAGCATCGGTGGAGACACCGGGGAGCTGTTTTTT	CASIGGDTGELFF
TRBD2	TRBV9	TRBJ2-1	NA	TGTGCCAGCAGCGTAGGGCCTAGCGGGGGCAATGAGCAGTTCTTC	CASSVGPSGGNEQFF
TRBD2	TRBV5-1	TRBJ2-5	NA	TGCGCCAGCAGCTTGGGTGTCGGGGGGGAAGAGACCCAGTACTTC	CASSLGVGGEETQYF
TRBD2	TRBV4-1	TRBJ2-3	NA	TGCGCCAGCAGCCAAGATCCGGCCGGGACTATCACAACAGATACGCAGTATTTT	CASSQDPAGTITTDTQYF
NA	TRBV5-1	TRBJ1-1	once	TGCGCCAGCGGGGAGGGCGACACTGAAGCTTTCTTT	CASGEGDTEAFF
TRBD1	TRBV5-4	TRBJ1-2	few	TGTGCCAGCAGCTTGGTGGACAGGGTTGGCTACACCTTC	CASSLVDRVGYTF
NA	TRBV6-5	TRBJ1-2	once	TGTGCCAGCACTCTTGGGGGGTTCTATGGCTACACCTTC	CASTLGGFYGYTF
NA	TRBV10-3	TRBJ2-5	NA	TGTGCCATCAGTGAAGGGGGAGAGACCCAGTACTTC	CAISEGGETQYF
TRBD2	TRBV7-6	TRBJ2-1	NA	TGTGCCAGCAGCCCCCGGGGGGACGTCTACAATGAGCAGTTCTTC	CASSPRGDVYNEQFF
NA	TRBV7-2	TRBJ2-1	NA	TGTGCCAGCAGCTTCTCGGGGAGCTCCTACAATGAGCAGTTCTTC	CASSFSGSSYNEQFF